These T cell receptor beta chains were read from a single sample in a study of post-analysis software for immune sequencing data. A single record per CDR3 protein comes from TCRdb applying MiXCR to the PCR reads. The sample holds 650,000 to 850,000 distinct CDR3 sequences, 53% seen once. Sample: blood. These receptors all come from a girl under 18 with multiple sclerosis. Each CDR3 is given with its conserved first and last residue. Fields, in order: J gene, D gene, V gene, clone size, CDR3 DNA, CDR3 protein. The D gene is left open where the match is weak. The size of a clone is reported for some rows only, either as once, few or many, or as a class for expanded clones.

J gene: TRBJ2-1
D gene: .
V gene: TRBV12-3/TRBV12-4
clone size: .
CDR3 DNA: TGTGCCACCCGAACAGGGAGCTCCTACAATGAGCAGTTCTTC
CDR3 protein: CATRTGSSYNEQFF

J gene: TRBJ1-1
D gene: .
V gene: TRBV12-3/TRBV12-4
clone size: .
CDR3 DNA: TGTGCCAGCAGTTACTCAGGGCACGAAAACACTGAAGCTTTCTTT
CDR3 protein: CASSYSGHENTEAFF

J gene: TRBJ1-1
D gene: .
V gene: TRBV18
clone size: .
CDR3 DNA: TGTGCCAGCTCACCACTTACGGGCACTGAAGCTTTCTTT
CDR3 protein: CASSPLTGTEAFF

J gene: TRBJ2-7
D gene: TRBD2
V gene: TRBV12-3/TRBV12-4
clone size: .
CDR3 DNA: TGTGCCAGCAGTCCTCGGACTAGCGGGGGGGCTCCCTACGAGCAGTACTTC
CDR3 protein: CASSPRTSGGAPYEQYF

J gene: TRBJ2-7
D gene: TRBD1
V gene: TRBV29-1
clone size: .
CDR3 DNA: TGCAGCGTTCTTGGACAGGGCGGCTACGAGCAGTACTTC
CDR3 protein: CSVLGQGGYEQYF

J gene: TRBJ2-3
D gene: .
V gene: TRBV7-9
clone size: few
CDR3 DNA: TGTGCCAGCAGATCACGTTCTAGCACAGATACGCAGTATTTT
CDR3 protein: CASRSRSSTDTQYF

J gene: TRBJ2-1
D gene: .
V gene: TRBV6-5
clone size: few
CDR3 DNA: TGTGCCAGCAGGGGGAGTGGGACGTGGCAGTTCTTC
CDR3 protein: CASRGSGTWQFF

J gene: TRBJ2-1
D gene: .
V gene: TRBV5-1
clone size: few
CDR3 DNA: TGCGCCAGCAGCTTAAGTCTTTCCCTACAGAATGAGCAGTTCTTC
CDR3 protein: CASSLSLSLQNEQFF

J gene: TRBJ2-1
D gene: .
V gene: TRBV5-1
clone size: .
CDR3 DNA: TGCGCCAGCAGCTTGGGGGACCGCGGTGAGCAGTTCTTC
CDR3 protein: CASSLGDRGEQFF

J gene: TRBJ2-3
D gene: .
V gene: TRBV11-2
clone size: once
CDR3 DNA: TGTGCCAGCAGCCCAAGATTAAGCACAGATACGCAGTATTTT
CDR3 protein: CASSPRLSTDTQYF

J gene: TRBJ2-4
D gene: .
V gene: TRBV6-1
clone size: .
CDR3 DNA: TGTGCCAGCGGGTTAACCAAAAACATTCAGTACTTC
CDR3 protein: CASGLTKNIQYF

J gene: TRBJ1-5
D gene: .
V gene: TRBV4-1
clone size: .
CDR3 DNA: TGCGCCAGCAGCCAAGAGGCCCTAGACGCGCGGGGCAATCAGCCCCAGCATTTT
CDR3 protein: CASSQEALDARGNQPQHF

J gene: TRBJ2-5
D gene: .
V gene: TRBV10-3
clone size: .
CDR3 DNA: TGTGCCATCAGTGATCGGGGGAAAGGAGAGACCCAGTACTTC
CDR3 protein: CAISDRGKGETQYF

J gene: TRBJ2-7
D gene: .
V gene: TRBV27
clone size: .
CDR3 DNA: TGTGCCAGCAGCCCAGGGTTCGCTCGGTACGAGCAGTACTTC
CDR3 protein: CASSPGFARYEQYF

J gene: TRBJ1-6
D gene: .
V gene: TRBV9
clone size: few
CDR3 DNA: TGTGCCAGCAGCGTAGACAGGCTCAATTCACCCCTCCACTTT
CDR3 protein: CASSVDRLNSPLHF

J gene: TRBJ2-3
D gene: .
V gene: TRBV6-5
clone size: .
CDR3 DNA: TGTGCCAGCAGTTACGAGGATACGCAGTATTTT
CDR3 protein: CASSYEDTQYF

J gene: TRBJ2-5
D gene: TRBD1
V gene: TRBV6-1
clone size: .
CDR3 DNA: TGTGCCAGTCAGGGGGACCAAGAGACCCAGTACTTC
CDR3 protein: CASQGDQETQYF

J gene: TRBJ2-1
D gene: .
V gene: TRBV2
clone size: .
CDR3 DNA: TGTGCCAGCAATTGGGGCGGTCTTAATCACAATGAGCAGTTCTTC
CDR3 protein: CASNWGGLNHNEQFF

J gene: TRBJ2-7
D gene: .
V gene: TRBV7-2
clone size: .
CDR3 DNA: TGTGCCAGCAGCCCCGAGGTATCTCCGTACTACGAGCAGTACTTC
CDR3 protein: CASSPEVSPYYEQYF

J gene: TRBJ1-1
D gene: TRBD1
V gene: TRBV29-1
clone size: few
CDR3 DNA: TGCAGCGTGCCTCAGGGGGGAATGAACACTGAAGCTTTCTTT
CDR3 protein: CSVPQGGMNTEAFF

J gene: TRBJ1-2
D gene: .
V gene: TRBV20-1
clone size: .
CDR3 DNA: TGCAGTGCTAGTATGGGGGCGAACTATGGCTACACCTTC
CDR3 protein: CSASMGANYGYTF

J gene: TRBJ1-2
D gene: TRBD1
V gene: TRBV7-2
clone size: .
CDR3 DNA: TGTGCCAGCAGCACAGGGGGTAGGGGCTATGGCTACACCTTC
CDR3 protein: CASSTGGRGYGYTF

J gene: TRBJ2-1
D gene: .
V gene: TRBV20-1
clone size: .
CDR3 DNA: TGCAGTGCTTATCGACTAACGTACAATGAGCAGTTCTTC
CDR3 protein: CSAYRLTYNEQFF

J gene: TRBJ2-7
D gene: TRBD1
V gene: TRBV5-1
clone size: few
CDR3 DNA: TGCGCCAGCAGCTTTAGGACAGGGTCCTACGAGCAGTACTTC
CDR3 protein: CASSFRTGSYEQYF

J gene: TRBJ2-3
D gene: .
V gene: TRBV7-2
clone size: few
CDR3 DNA: TGTGCCAGCGTCCGGGACAAGGGGACAGATACGCAGTATTTT
CDR3 protein: CASVRDKGTDTQYF

J gene: TRBJ1-1
D gene: .
V gene: TRBV6-2/TRBV6-3
clone size: .
CDR3 DNA: TGTGCCAGCAGTGGGGCAGACACTGAAGCTTTCTTT
CDR3 protein: CASSGADTEAFF

J gene: TRBJ2-1
D gene: .
V gene: TRBV9
clone size: .
CDR3 DNA: TGTGCCAGCAGCGTAGATGGCAGGATGAAGGAGCAGTTCTTC
CDR3 protein: CASSVDGRMKEQFF

J gene: TRBJ1-2
D gene: .
V gene: TRBV7-3
clone size: few
CDR3 DNA: TGTGCCAGCAGCTTGGACAGTGACCACGGCTACACCTTC
CDR3 protein: CASSLDSDHGYTF

J gene: TRBJ2-1
D gene: .
V gene: TRBV7-8
clone size: .
CDR3 DNA: TGTGCCAGCAGCCCGACTAGATTCTACGATGAGCAGTTCTTC
CDR3 protein: CASSPTRFYDEQFF

J gene: TRBJ1-4
D gene: TRBD1
V gene: TRBV7-3
clone size: few
CDR3 DNA: TGTGCCAGCAGCTTAGGTCAGGGGGCTGAAAAACTGTTTTTT
CDR3 protein: CASSLGQGAEKLFF

J gene: TRBJ2-5
D gene: .
V gene: TRBV7-9
clone size: few
CDR3 DNA: TGTGCCAGCAGCTTTCCGAGAGCGGACTCCCAAGAGACCCAGTACTTC
CDR3 protein: CASSFPRADSQETQYF

J gene: TRBJ2-1
D gene: TRBD2
V gene: TRBV6-6
clone size: .
CDR3 DNA: TGTGCCAGCAGTTACAGGGAGACTAGCCGGCAGTTCTTC
CDR3 protein: CASSYRETSRQFF

J gene: TRBJ2-1
D gene: TRBD2
V gene: TRBV29-1
clone size: .
CDR3 DNA: TGCAGCGTGTCAAGGGGACTAGCGGACTCCAATGAGCAGTTCTTC
CDR3 protein: CSVSRGLADSNEQFF